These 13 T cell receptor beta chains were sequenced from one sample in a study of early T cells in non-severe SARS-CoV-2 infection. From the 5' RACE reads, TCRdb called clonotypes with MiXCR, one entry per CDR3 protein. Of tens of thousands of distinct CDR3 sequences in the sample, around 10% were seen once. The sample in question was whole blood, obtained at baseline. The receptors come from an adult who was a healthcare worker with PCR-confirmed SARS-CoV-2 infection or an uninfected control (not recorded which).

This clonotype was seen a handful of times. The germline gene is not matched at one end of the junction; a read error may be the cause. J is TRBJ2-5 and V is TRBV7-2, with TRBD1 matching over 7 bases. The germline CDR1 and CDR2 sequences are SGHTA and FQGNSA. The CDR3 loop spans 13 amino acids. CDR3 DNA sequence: TGTGTCAGCAGCTTGTACAGGGGAGAGACCCAGTACTTC. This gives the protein CVSSLYRGETQYF.

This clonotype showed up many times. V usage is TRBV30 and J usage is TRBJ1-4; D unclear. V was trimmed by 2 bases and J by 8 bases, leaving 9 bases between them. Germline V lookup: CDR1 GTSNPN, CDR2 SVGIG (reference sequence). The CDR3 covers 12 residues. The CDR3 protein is CAWSRVGEKLFF. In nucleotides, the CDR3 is TGTGCCTGGAGTAGGGTTGGGGAAAAACTGTTTTTT.

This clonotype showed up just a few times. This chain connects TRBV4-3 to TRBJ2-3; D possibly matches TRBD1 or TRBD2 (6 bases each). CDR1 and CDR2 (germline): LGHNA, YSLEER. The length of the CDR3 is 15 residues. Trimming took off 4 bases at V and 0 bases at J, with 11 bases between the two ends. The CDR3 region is CASSPVGGSTDTQYF. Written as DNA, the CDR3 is TGCGCCAGCAGCCCCGTGGGGGGCAGCACAGATACGCAGTATTTT.

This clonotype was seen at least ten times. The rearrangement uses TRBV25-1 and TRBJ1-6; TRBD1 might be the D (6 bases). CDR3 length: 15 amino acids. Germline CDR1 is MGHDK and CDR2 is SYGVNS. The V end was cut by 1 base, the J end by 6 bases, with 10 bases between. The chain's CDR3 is CASSESGARNSPLHF. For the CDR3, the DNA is TGTGCCAGCAGTGAATCAGGGGCTCGTAATTCACCCCTCCACTTT.

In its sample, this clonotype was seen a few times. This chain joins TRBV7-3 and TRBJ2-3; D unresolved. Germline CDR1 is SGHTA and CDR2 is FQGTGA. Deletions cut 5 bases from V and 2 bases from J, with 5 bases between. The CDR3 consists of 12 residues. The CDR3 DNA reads TGTGCCAGCAGCGACAACACAGATACGCAGTATTTT. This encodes CASSDNTDTQYF. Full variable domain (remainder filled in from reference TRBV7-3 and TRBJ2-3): GAGVSQTPSNKVTEKGKYVELRCDPISGHTALYWYRQSLGQGPEFLIYFQGTGAADDSGLPNDRFFAVRPEGSVSTLKIQRTERGDSAVYLCASSDNTDTQYFGPGTRLTVL.

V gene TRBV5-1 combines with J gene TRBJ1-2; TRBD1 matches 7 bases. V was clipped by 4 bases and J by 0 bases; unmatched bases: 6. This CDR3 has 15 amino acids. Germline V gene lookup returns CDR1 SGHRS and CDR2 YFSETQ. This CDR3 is CASSITGDSNYGYTF. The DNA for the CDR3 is TGCGCCAGCAGCATAACAGGGGACTCTAACTATGGCTACACCTTC.

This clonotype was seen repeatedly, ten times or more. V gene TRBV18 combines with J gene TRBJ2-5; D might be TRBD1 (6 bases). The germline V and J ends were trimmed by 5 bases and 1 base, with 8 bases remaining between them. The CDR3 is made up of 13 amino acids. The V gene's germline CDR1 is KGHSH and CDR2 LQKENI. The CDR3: CASSSDSQETQYF. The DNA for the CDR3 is TGTGCCAGCTCATCGGACAGCCAAGAGACCCAGTACTTC.

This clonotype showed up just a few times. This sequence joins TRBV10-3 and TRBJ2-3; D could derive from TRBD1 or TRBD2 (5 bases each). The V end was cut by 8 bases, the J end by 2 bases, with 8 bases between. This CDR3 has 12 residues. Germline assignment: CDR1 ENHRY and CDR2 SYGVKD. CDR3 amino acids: CAIGTATDTQYF. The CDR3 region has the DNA TGTGCCATCGGGACGGCCACAGATACGCAGTATTTT.

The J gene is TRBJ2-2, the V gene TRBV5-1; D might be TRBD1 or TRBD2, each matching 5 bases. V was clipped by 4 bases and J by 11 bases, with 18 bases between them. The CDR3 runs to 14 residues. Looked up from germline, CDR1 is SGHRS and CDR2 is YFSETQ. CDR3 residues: CASSPALARGELFF. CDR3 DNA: TGCGCCAGCAGCCCCGCTCTGGCGAGGGGCGAGCTGTTTTTT.

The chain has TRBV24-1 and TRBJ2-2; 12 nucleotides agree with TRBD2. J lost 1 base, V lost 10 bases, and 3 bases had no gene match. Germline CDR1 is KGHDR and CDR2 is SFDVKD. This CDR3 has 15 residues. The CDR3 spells CATAGLAGNTGELFF. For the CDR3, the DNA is TGTGCCACAGCGGGACTAGCGGGGAACACCGGGGAGCTGTTTTTT.

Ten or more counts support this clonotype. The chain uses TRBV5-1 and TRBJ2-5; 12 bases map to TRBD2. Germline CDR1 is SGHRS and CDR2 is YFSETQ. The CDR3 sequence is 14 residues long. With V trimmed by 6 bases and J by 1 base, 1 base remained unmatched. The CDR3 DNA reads TGCGCCAGCAAACTAGCGGGGGGCCAAGAGACCCAGTACTTC. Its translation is CASKLAGGQETQYF.

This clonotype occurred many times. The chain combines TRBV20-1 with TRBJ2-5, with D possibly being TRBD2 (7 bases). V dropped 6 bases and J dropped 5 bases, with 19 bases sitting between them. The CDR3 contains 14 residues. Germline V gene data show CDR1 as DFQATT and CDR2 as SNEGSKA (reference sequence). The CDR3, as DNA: TGCAGTGCCAGTACGGGGGGCCTGCAGGAGACCCAGTACTTC. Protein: CSASTGGLQETQYF.

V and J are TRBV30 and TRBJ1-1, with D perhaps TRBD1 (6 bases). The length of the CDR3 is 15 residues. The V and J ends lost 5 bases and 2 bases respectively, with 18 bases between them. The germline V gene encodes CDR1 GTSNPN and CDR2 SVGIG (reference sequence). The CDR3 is CAWERPDRTNTEAFF. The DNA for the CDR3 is TGTGCCTGGGAACGTCCAGACAGGACTAACACTGAAGCTTTCTTT.